The clone carrying this T cell receptor (beta chain) has only a few counts. Its specificity is not known. The data belong to a study of CD8 T cells in ankylosing spondylitis. Study observations and caveats: Significant enrichment of disease-linked clones was reported in matched ankylosing spondylitis synovial fluid. Ankylosing spondylitis blood appeared to carry a characteristic TCR beta motif of 7 or 8 highly homologous variants. Disease-linked clones, CD8+, were relatively rare in peripheral blood.

Quantitative 5'-RACE with molecular barcodes generated TCR beta libraries. TCRdb reprocessed the 5' RACE reads with MiXCR, giving one entry per CDR3 protein. Of some 39,000 distinct CDR3 sequences listed, roughly 12% were seen once; the top ten hold around 33%. Trimming cost V 5 bases and J 2 bases, with 10 bases left between them. The V gene's germline CDR1 is MNHEY and CDR2 SVGEGT. CDR3 length: 14 residues. This clonotype originated in a male donor with ankylosing spondylitis. The specimen sequenced was synovial fluid, either unsorted or a sorted T cell fraction (not recorded which). J is TRBJ2-1 and V is TRBV6-2 or TRBV6-3; D call uncertain. The DNA for the CDR3 is TGTGCCAGCAGTCACGGAGAGACCTACAATGAGCAGTTCTTC. It encodes CASSHGETYNEQFF.